This T cell receptor (beta chain) was retrieved from a study of T cells after somatic rescue of genetic block. The V and J ends lost 3 bases and 2 bases, in that order; junction bases with no gene match: 8. The CDR3 sequence is 18 residues long. Germline lookup yields CDR1 SGHRS and CDR2 YFSETQ. Produced via immunoSEQ multiplex PCR; TCRdb's table is partial and in-frame only. In the table there are some 10,000 clones, 78% of which are singletons. This clone was recorded a few times. The V gene is TRBV5-1, the J gene TRBJ2-5; TRBD2 matches 15 bases. Material for sequencing was peripheral blood mononuclear cells (PBMCs). The clonotype was recovered from a boy younger than 18. CDR3 residues: CASSSGTSGRRGQETQYF. The DNA of the CDR3 is TGCGCCAGCAGCTCCGGGACTAGCGGGAGGAGGGGGCAAGAGACCCAGTACTTC.